The 9 T cell receptor beta chains reported below all come from one sample, sequenced in a study of blood T cells in healthy people across ages. A sample-barcoded 5' primer and a J-beta primer mix were used in a second PCR of about 6 to 12 cycles. TCRdb reprocessed the 5' RACE reads with MiXCR, giving one entry per CDR3 protein. The table includes hundreds of thousands of distinct CDR3 sequences, about 27% detected once. The data also belong to a second study, concerning T cells of mothers and their children.

The specimen sequenced was blood. These receptors originate from a boy between 2 and 15 years old in good health.

V gene TRBV6-2 or TRBV6-3 combines with J gene TRBJ2-5; TRBD2 matches at 14 bases. The DNA end is a closer match to TRBJ2-1, so the J assignment may be wrong. Germline CDR1 is MNHEY and CDR2 is SVGEGT. The CDR3 is 19 amino acids. The CDR3 is CASSRTTLLGLAGVVEQFF. Here the CDR3 DNA reads TGTGCCAGCAGCCGTACGACGCTCTTGGGACTAGCGGGAGTAGTTGAGCAGTTCTTC.

This clonotype was counted between two and nine times. The chain joins TRBV9 to TRBJ2-5; TRBD1 agrees at 12 bases. The better agreement between TRBJ2-1 and the DNA end casts doubt on the J call. CDR1 SGDLS and CDR2 YYNGEE come from the germline V gene. CDR3 length: 17 residues. Here the CDR3 reads CASSTYLGTGGADEQFF. The CDR3 nucleotides are TGTGCCAGCAGCACTTACCTCGGGACAGGGGGCGCGGATGAGCAGTTCTTC.

This sequence joins TRBV12-3 or TRBV12-4 and TRBJ1-5; D might be TRBD1 (6 bases). CDR3 length: 14 amino acids. Trimming stripped 5 bases from V and 3 bases from J, with 11 bases between. CDR3 sequence: CASSTGNANQPQHF. CDR3 sequence (DNA): TGTGCCAGCAGTACAGGGAATGCCAATCAGCCCCAGCATTTT.

This clonotype was counted at least ten times. J is TRBJ2-4 and V is TRBV6-1, with D perhaps matching TRBD1 (6 bases). Germline CDR1 is MNHNS and CDR2 is SASEGT. The CDR3 has 15 residues. Between the trimmed V and J ends, which lost 4 bases and 3 bases, there was a span of 13 bases. The CDR3 nucleotides are TGTGCCAGCAGTGTTCGCCGGGACAACAAAAACATTCAGTACTTC. Amino acids: CASSVRRDNKNIQYF.

V and J are TRBV12-3 or TRBV12-4 and TRBJ1-1; the D gene is possibly TRBD1 (6 bases). The V and J ends lost 4 bases and 4 bases respectively, with 16 bases between them. This CDR3 has 15 amino acids. The CDR3, as DNA: TGTGCCAGCAGTTCCTCGACGGGGGGCGTCACTGAAGCTTTCTTT. It translates to CASSSSTGGVTEAFF.

The chain joins TRBV5-1 to TRBJ2-7, with 10 bases fitting TRBD2. This CDR3 spans 17 amino acids. V lost 4 bases and J lost 4; bases outside the gene matches: 14. Germline V CDR1 and CDR2: SGHRS, YFSETQ. CDR3 sequence: CASSRNRAGGPAYEQYF. DNA of the CDR3: TGCGCCAGCAGCAGGAACCGAGCGGGAGGGCCGGCGTACGAGCAGTACTTC.

This clonotype was observed a few times. The gene calls are TRBV29-1 and TRBJ1-1; perhaps TRBD1 as D (5 bases). Germline V gene sequence: CDR1 SQVTM, CDR2 ANQGSEA. This CDR3 has 14 residues. Trimming took 6 bases from V and 2 from J, leaving 16 bases between them. For the CDR3, the DNA is TGCAGCGTAGGACTTCTGGACAAAAACACTGAAGCTTTCTTT. Translated, it gives CSVGLLDKNTEAFF.

The chain is built from TRBV7-8 and TRBJ2-1; a possible D gene is TRBD2 (5 bases). Trimming left V 3 bases short and J 8 bases short, with 14 bases between. CDR1 and CDR2 from the germline V gene are SGHVS and FQNEAQ. There are 14 residues in the CDR3. This chain's CDR3 is CASSFRGGSDEQFF. CDR3 coding DNA: TGTGCCAGCAGCTTCCGGGGTGGCAGCGATGAGCAGTTCTTC. The variable domain in full, with the rest retrieved from reference TRBV7-8 and TRBJ2-1, is GAGVSQSPRYKVAKRGQDVALRCDPISGHVSLFWYQQALGQGPEFLTYFQNEAQLDKSGLPSDRFFAERPEGSVSTLKIQRTQQEDSAVYLCASSFRGGSDEQFFGPGTRLTVL.

This clonotype came up many times. The chain links TRBV7-2 to TRBJ2-5, with D possibly being TRBD1 (6 bases). Germline CDR1 SGHTA, CDR2 FQGNSA. The CDR3 loop spans 13 amino acids. The ends were cut back, 4 bases at V and 5 bases at J, with 11 bases in the middle. For the CDR3, the DNA is TGTGCCAGCAGCTCACAGGGCGGGGAGACCCAGTACTTC. Amino acid sequence: CASSSQGGETQYF.